This T cell receptor (beta chain) was profiled in a study of shared clonotypes between healthy human individuals. Study as a whole: Donors had three CD4 naive, three CD4 memory, two CD8 naive and one CD8 memory plate apiece. General study results and limits: When compared with the clonotypes that were shared by all four sorted-subset donors, the non-shared clonotypes turned out to have lower generation probabilities. Among donors, the sharing of clonotypes was expected to be influenced by sequencing depth.

Per the germline V gene, CDR1 is SGHRS and CDR2 is YFSETQ. The trim removed 5 bases at V and 0 bases at J, leaving 8 bases unmatched. This CDR3 is 16 amino acids long. The table came from immunoSEQ multiplex PCR; TCRdb's copy has only in-frame clones and leaves some out. The sample holds approximately 2.1 million clones, just over 90% seen once. This clone was detected once. What it recognizes is unknown. The clonotype comes from a man younger than 35 in good health. Some clones in this sample may be carry-over from other donors' samples. Sequencing was carried out using naive CD4+ T cells from PBMCs. The subset here: CD45RA+ positively selected. The chain joins TRBV5-1 to TRBJ1-2; 9 nucleotides align to TRBD1. For the CDR3, the DNA is TGCGCCAGCAGGATAACCGGGACAGGGACTAACTATGGCTACACCTTC. Protein sequence: CASRITGTGTNYGYTF. The full variable domain, with the rest looked up from reference TRBV5-1 and TRBJ1-2, is KAGVTQTPRYLIKTRGQQVTLSCSPISGHRSVSWYQQTPGQGLQFLFEYFSETQRNKGNFPGRFSGRQFSNSRSEMNVSTLELGDSALYLCASRITGTGTNYGYTFGSGTRLTVV.